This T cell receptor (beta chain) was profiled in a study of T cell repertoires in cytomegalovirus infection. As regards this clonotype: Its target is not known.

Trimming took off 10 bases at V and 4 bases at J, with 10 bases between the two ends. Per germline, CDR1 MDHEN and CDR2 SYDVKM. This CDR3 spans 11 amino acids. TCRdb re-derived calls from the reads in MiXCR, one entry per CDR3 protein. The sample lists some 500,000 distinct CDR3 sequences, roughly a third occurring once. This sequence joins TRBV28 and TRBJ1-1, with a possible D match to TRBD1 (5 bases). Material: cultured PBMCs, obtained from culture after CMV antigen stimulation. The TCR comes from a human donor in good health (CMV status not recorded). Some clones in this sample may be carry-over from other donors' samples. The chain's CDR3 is CATGGGTEAFF. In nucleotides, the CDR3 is TGTGCCACCGGGGGTGGCACTGAAGCTTTCTTT.